A single sample gave rise to the 9 T cell receptor beta chains below, sequenced in a study of blood T cell repertoires in COVID-19. Profiled with immunoSEQ multiplex PCR; TCRdb holds only in-frame clones, not every one. The table records about 130,000 clones, around 85% of them present only once. Sequencing used peripheral blood. The source of these receptors is a human donor in a cohort sampled during active COVID-19.

The chain links TRBV24-1 to TRBJ1-2; D gene uncertain. In germline, CDR1 is KGHDR, CDR2 SFDVKD. The CDR3 covers 15 residues. Trimming left V 3 bases short and J 1 base short, with 11 bases between. This CDR3 is CATSDPKRDNYGYTF. CDR3 DNA: TGTGCCACCAGTGATCCGAAGCGAGATAACTATGGCTACACCTTC.

The gene calls are TRBV14 and TRBJ2-7, with D possibly TRBD1 on 5 matching bases. Germline V CDR1 and CDR2: SGHDN, FVKESK. This CDR3 spans 17 amino acids. V lost 0 bases, J lost 0 bases, and 15 bases lay in between. CDR3 DNA: TGTGCCAGCAGCCAAGATGCGCGGCAGGGCAGCTCCTACGAGCAGTACTTC. It codes for CASSQDARQGSSYEQYF.

The chain has TRBV11-2 and TRBJ1-5, with a weak D call TRBD1 (6 bases). Germline V CDR1 and CDR2: SGHAT, FQNNGV. V lost 5 bases and J lost 6, with 17 bases in between. CDR3 length: 15 residues. The CDR3 loop is CASSPEQGRSQPQHF. Written as DNA, the CDR3 is TGTGCCAGCAGCCCCGAACAGGGTCGGAGTCAGCCCCAGCATTTT. The full variable domain, completed using reference TRBV11-2 and TRBJ1-5, is EAGVAQSPRYKIIEKRQSVAFWCNPISGHATLYWYQQILGQGPKLLIQFQNNGVVDDSQLPKDRFSAERLKGVDSTLKIQPAKLEDSAVYLCASSPEQGRSQPQHFGDGTRLSIL.

This rearrangement joins TRBV30 to TRBJ2-1; D is possibly TRBD2 (5 bases). The germline gives CDR1 GTSNPN, CDR2 SVGIG (reference sequence). The CDR3 covers 12 residues. The V end was cut by 4 bases, the J end by 8 bases, with 12 bases between. CDR3 in amino acids: CAWTGLGYEQFF. In DNA, the CDR3 is TGTGCCTGGACCGGACTCGGGTATGAGCAGTTCTTC.

The chain is built from TRBV6-4 and TRBJ2-2; D unresolved. V was cut by 8 bases and J by 1 base, with 11 bases left in between. Per the germline V gene, CDR1 is MRHNA and CDR2 is SNTAGT. The CDR3 spans 14 residues. CDR3 region: CASALNMNTGELFF. CDR3 DNA sequence: TGTGCCAGCGCCTTAAACATGAACACCGGGGAGCTGTTTTTT.

Here the CDR3 reads CASSKSRGFQETQYF. CDR3 DNA sequence: TGTGCCAGTTCGAAGTCGCGGGGGTTCCAAGAGACCCAGTACTTC. The chain combines TRBV6-6 with TRBJ2-5; 7 positions agree with TRBD2. The germline gives CDR1 MNHNY, CDR2 SVGAGI (reference sequence). V lost 9 bases, J lost 1 base, and 11 bases stayed unmatched. The CDR3 sequence is 15 residues long.

This clone was detected once. The V call is TRBV10-3, the J call TRBJ1-2, with no clear D. Germline CDR1 and CDR2: ENHRY and SYGVKD. V shed 2 bases and J shed 7 bases, with 11 bases lying between them. This CDR3 region has 13 residues. The CDR3 nucleotides are TGTGCCATCAGTGAGGTTCCAGTTGGTGGCTACACCTTC. This encodes CAISEVPVGGYTF.

This chain connects TRBV10-3 to TRBJ2-1, with TRBD2 matching 13 bases. Germline V gene sequence: CDR1 ENHRY, CDR2 SYGVKD. The CDR3 has 18 amino acids. The J segment lost 1 base and the V segment lost 3 bases, leaving 6 bases of the junction unmatched. The CDR3 region is CAISEKGLAGSSYNEQFF. Written as DNA, the CDR3 is TGTGCCATCAGTGAAAAGGGACTAGCGGGATCGTCCTACAATGAGCAGTTCTTC.

This chain uses TRBV27 with TRBJ2-3; TRBD2 matches at 11 bases. The CDR3 is made up of 15 amino acids. Germline V lookup: CDR1 MNHEY, CDR2 SMNVEV (reference sequence). The V segment lost 5 bases and the J segment 3 bases; nucleotides outside the gene matches: 4. CDR3 DNA sequence: TGTGCCAGCAGTCCACTAGCGGGAGTTACAGATACGCAGTATTTT. Translation: CASSPLAGVTDTQYF.